This T cell receptor beta chain was identified during a study of response to subunit inactivated influenza vaccine. Study-wide results and limits: Each seasonal influenza vaccination, the authors suggested, recruits few new T cells.

MiXCR, run by TCRdb on the RT-PCR reads, gives a single entry per CDR3 protein. Here the sample spans 650,000 to 800,000 distinct CDR3 sequences, approximately 18% being singletons. This CDR3 has 14 residues. V was pared by 6 bases and J by 4 bases, with 13 bases between. The germline V gene encodes CDR1 SGDLS and CDR2 YYNGEE. On this clonotype itself: Its antigen remains unknown.

The origin of this receptor is a man aged 45-65 years who received an inactivated influenza vaccine. This material consisted of PBMCs from blood, taken less than 6 days after vaccination. The V and J genes are TRBV9 and TRBJ1-4, with D possibly TRBD1 on 5 matching bases. CDR3 residues: CASTEGPFNEKLFF. The CDR3 nucleotides read TGTGCCAGCACCGAGGGGCCTTTTAATGAAAAACTGTTTTTT. Filled out from reference TRBV9 and TRBJ1-4, the complete variable domain reads DSGVTQTPKHLITATGQRVTLRCSPRSGDLSVYWYQQSLDQGLQFLIQYYNGEERAKGNILERFSAQQFPDLHSELNLSSLELGDSALYFCASTEGPFNEKLFFGSGTQLSVL.